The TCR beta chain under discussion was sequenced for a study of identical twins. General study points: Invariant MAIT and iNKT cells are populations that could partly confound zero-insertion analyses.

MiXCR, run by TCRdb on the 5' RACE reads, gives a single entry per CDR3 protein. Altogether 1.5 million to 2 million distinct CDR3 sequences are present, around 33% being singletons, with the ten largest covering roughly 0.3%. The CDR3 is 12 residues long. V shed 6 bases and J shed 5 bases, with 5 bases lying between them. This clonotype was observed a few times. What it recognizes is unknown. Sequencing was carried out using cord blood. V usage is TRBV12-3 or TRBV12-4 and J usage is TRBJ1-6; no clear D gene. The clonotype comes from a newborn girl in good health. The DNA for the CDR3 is TGTGCCAGCAGGCAGGATAATTCACCCCTCCACTTT. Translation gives CASRQDNSPLHF.